The 22 T cell receptor beta chains listed next were all sequenced from one sample in a study of blood T cell repertoires in COVID-19. TCRdb keeps only in-frame clones here, not all; method: immunoSEQ multiplex PCR. This sample has 150,000 to 200,000 clones, with around 83% found just once. The specimen was peripheral blood. The receptor set was obtained from a woman in her 70s with COVID-19, enrolled during active disease.

This clone was recorded once. CDR3 nucleotides: TGTGCCAGCGGCCCTCTTACAGCAGCGGCGGGAAACACCATATATTTT. The encoded protein is CASGPLTAAAGNTIYF. The chain combines TRBV5-6 with TRBJ1-3; D is unresolved. The CDR3 sequence is 16 residues long. Germline V gives CDR1 SGHDT, CDR2 YYEEEE. Between the trimmed V and J ends, which lost 7 bases and 4 bases, there was a span of 21 bases.

CDR3 protein: CASSPPGQALYEQYF. The CDR3 nucleotides read TGTGCCAGCAGCCCCCCTGGGCAGGCCCTCTACGAGCAGTACTTC. The V gene is TRBV6-2 or TRBV6-3, the J gene TRBJ2-7, with no clear D. The CDR3 contains 15 residues. The V gene lost 6 bases and the J gene lost 3 bases, with 18 bases spanning the gap. Germline CDR1 MNHEY, CDR2 SVGEGT.

The rearrangement links TRBV28 to TRBJ1-2; TRBD1 matches at 8 bases. Germline CDR1 is MDHEN and CDR2 is SYDVKM. This CDR3 is 13 amino acids long. The V and J ends lost 3 bases and 7 bases, in that order; junction bases with no gene match: 4. CDR3 residues: CASSFSGGRGYTF. The CDR3 DNA reads as TGTGCCAGCAGTTTTTCAGGGGGCCGTGGCTACACCTTC.

This clone was found a few times. Different DNA sequences within this sample yield the same CDR3. The chain uses TRBV7-2 and TRBJ1-2, with 7 bases fitting TRBD1. V shed 1 base and J 4 bases; nucleotides not matched to a gene: 0. The CDR3 has 13 amino acids. In germline, CDR1 is SGHTA, CDR2 FQGNSA. In DNA, the CDR3 is TGTGCCAGCAGCTTAGGACAGGGCTATGGCTACACCTTC. Translated, it gives CASSLGQGYGYTF. Complete variable domain (other parts from reference TRBV7-2 and TRBJ1-2): GAGVSQSPSNKVTEKGKDVELRCDPISGHTALYWYRQSLGQGLEFLIYFQGNSAPDKSGLPSDRFSAERTGGSVSTLTIQRTQQEDSAVYLCASSLGQGYGYTFGSGTRLTVV.

This sequence joins TRBV19 and TRBJ1-5; D is possibly TRBD1 (5 bases). Trimming stripped 5 bases from V and 0 bases from J, with 8 bases between. This CDR3 region has 14 residues. CDR1 LNHDA and CDR2 SQIVND come from the germline V gene (reference sequence). CDR3 loop: CASSLTGSNQPQHF. The CDR3 DNA is TGTGCCAGTAGTCTTACAGGTAGCAATCAGCCCCAGCATTTT.

In nucleotides, the CDR3 is TGTGCCAGCAAAGACGACAGGGGGTCTTCCTACGAGCAGTACTTC. It encodes CASKDDRGSSYEQYF. This chain connects TRBV2 to TRBJ2-7, with 9 bases identical to TRBD1. The CDR3 is made up of 15 amino acids. Trimming at V came to 7 bases and at J to 1 base, leaving 8 bases not matched to a gene. The germline CDR1 and CDR2 sequences are SNHLY and FYNNEI.

J is TRBJ2-7 and V is TRBV28; D gene uncertain. Germline lookup yields CDR1 MDHEN and CDR2 SYDVKM. Trimming left V 7 bases short and J 2 bases short, with 12 bases between. CDR3 length equals 13 residues. In DNA, the CDR3 is TGTGCCAGCACTTACACGACAACCTACGAGCAGTACTTC. The encoded protein is CASTYTTTYEQYF.

The V gene is TRBV5-4, the J gene TRBJ2-3, with D possibly being TRBD2 (6 bases). The V end was cut by 3 bases, the J end by 5 bases, with 22 bases between. CDR3 length: 17 residues. Germline V CDR1 and CDR2: SGHNT, YYREEE (reference sequence). CDR3 protein: CASSSPSGRDWVDTQYF. In nucleotides, the CDR3 is TGTGCCAGCAGCTCCCCCTCGGGGCGGGATTGGGTAGATACGCAGTATTTT.

The rearrangement links TRBV11-2 to TRBJ2-1, with 7 nucleotides matching TRBD1. The junction had 7 bases not matched to a gene; V was cut back by 10 bases and J by 4 bases. Germline V gene data show CDR1 as SGHAT and CDR2 as FQNNGV. The CDR3 runs 13 residues. The CDR3 nucleotides read TGTGCCACCGCCGAGGGGGCTTACAATGAGCAGTTCTTC. Translating it yields CATAEGAYNEQFF.

The chain has TRBV9 and TRBJ2-7; 10 bases are shared with TRBD1. The CDR3 has 15 amino acids. Germline V gene data show CDR1 as SGDLS and CDR2 as YYNGEE. The V segment lost 0 bases and the J segment 4 bases; nucleotides outside the gene matches: 4. The CDR3 DNA sequence: TGTGCCAGCAGCGTAGGGACAGGGGGAGTATACGAGCAGTACTTC. This codes for CASSVGTGGVYEQYF.

V gene TRBV3-1 (or the pseudogene TRBV3-2) combines with J gene TRBJ1-1, with D unclear. V was cut by 4 bases and J by 1 base, with 10 bases left in between. The germline gives CDR1 LGHDT, CDR2 YNNKEL (reference sequence). This CDR3 spans 14 amino acids. The CDR3 nucleotides read TGTGCCAGCAGCCCGTTAAGCGCGAACACTGAAGCTTTCTTT. This encodes CASSPLSANTEAFF.

This chain connects TRBV27 to TRBJ2-5; 11 bases are a match to TRBD2. Germline loops: CDR1 MNHEY, CDR2 SMNVEV (reference sequence). J lost 2 bases, V lost 4 bases, and 15 bases had no gene match. The CDR3 loop spans 19 amino acids. This CDR3 reads CASSSTPIAGGPLQETQYF. The CDR3 nucleotides read TGTGCCAGCAGTTCCACACCTATAGCGGGAGGGCCTCTTCAAGAGACCCAGTACTTC.

This clone was counted a single time. The genes are TRBV5-4 and TRBJ2-7; D might be TRBD1 (6 bases). The CDR3 contains 15 residues. CDR1 and CDR2 (germline): SGHNT, YYREEE (reference sequence). Trimming took off 6 bases at V and 0 bases at J, with 16 bases between the two ends. As DNA, the CDR3 is TGTGCCAGCACCCCTCCAGGACAGAGCTCCTACGAGCAGTACTTC. As protein: CASTPPGQSSYEQYF.

The CDR3 loop reads CASSSTGGEEKLFF. Written as DNA, the CDR3 is TGTGCCAGCAGTTCTACAGGGGGAGAGGAAAAACTGTTTTTT. The chain links TRBV28 to TRBJ1-4; TRBD1 agrees at 8 bases. V shed 4 bases and J 8 bases; nucleotides not matched to a gene: 6. The CDR3 length is 14 residues. Germline CDR1 and CDR2: MDHEN and SYDVKM. The full variable domain, completed using reference TRBV28 and TRBJ1-4, is DVKVTQSSRYLVKRTGEKVFLECVQDMDHENMFWYRQDPGLGLRLIYFSYDVKMKEKGDIPEGYSVSREKKERFSLILESASTNQTSMYLCASSSTGGEEKLFFGSGTQLSVL.

The chain has TRBV12-3 or TRBV12-4 and TRBJ2-2; D is unresolved. The length of the CDR3 is 13 residues. Trimming took 5 bases from V and 2 from J, leaving 6 bases between them. CDR3 sequence: CASSRLNTGELFF. CDR3 in DNA: TGTGCCAGCAGTCGACTTAACACCGGGGAGCTGTTTTTT.

This CDR3 is CASSVGSLTGELFF. The CDR3 DNA reads TGTGCCAGCAGCGTAGGGTCCCTAACCGGGGAGCTGTTTTTT. The genes are TRBV9 and TRBJ2-2; unclear D gene. The length of the CDR3 is 14 residues. V lost 0 bases, J lost 5 bases, and 8 bases lay in between. In germline, CDR1 is SGDLS, CDR2 YYNGEE.

This chain connects TRBV28 to TRBJ1-3, with D maybe TRBD1 (6 bases). Trimming stripped 6 bases from V and 4 bases from J, with 16 bases between. The CDR3 length is 15 residues. Germline lookup yields CDR1 MDHEN and CDR2 SYDVKM. DNA of the CDR3: TGTGCCAGCAGGGTAGCGGGGGCGCAAGGAAACACCATATATTTT. Residues: CASRVAGAQGNTIYF.

The chain has TRBV7-9 and TRBJ1-4, with D perhaps matching TRBD1 (6 bases). The length of the CDR3 is 15 residues. Germline assignment: CDR1 SEHNR and CDR2 FQNEAQ (reference sequence). The V end was cut by 1 base, the J end by 10 bases, with 16 bases between. The CDR3 DNA reads as TGTGCCAGCAGCTTAGATTCAGGACAGAAAGGAAAACTGTTTTTT. This encodes CASSLDSGQKGKLFF.

This clone has just one count. The V call is TRBV5-6, the J call TRBJ2-3; TRBD2 is a possible D gene (6 bases). The CDR3 covers 16 residues. The germline V and J ends were trimmed by 0 bases and 2 bases, with 13 bases remaining between them. Germline CDR1 is SGHDT and CDR2 is YYEEEE. For the CDR3, the DNA is TGTGCCAGCAGCTTGGGGGGACTCGGATACACAGATACGCAGTATTTT. Translated: CASSLGGLGYTDTQYF.

This clone was detected once. The chain is built from TRBV4-1 and TRBJ1-6; TRBD1 aligns across 10 bases. The CDR3 runs to 15 residues. Germline CDR1 and CDR2: MGHRA and YSYEKL. V was pared by 3 bases and J by 4 bases, with 0 bases of the junction left unmatched. The CDR3 DNA sequence: TGCGCCAGCAGCCAGGGACAGGGGTATAATTCACCCCTCCACTTT. Its translation is CASSQGQGYNSPLHF.

The rearrangement links TRBV2 to TRBJ2-7, with TRBD1 as a possible D gene (6 bases). The V gene lost 6 bases and the J gene lost 6 bases, with 12 bases spanning the gap. The CDR3 has 12 amino acids. Germline-derived CDR1 and CDR2 are SNHLY and FYNNEI. CDR3 loop: CASRAGTTEQYF. In DNA form, the CDR3 reads TGTGCCAGCAGGGCCGGGACAACCGAGCAGTACTTC.

The rearrangement uses TRBV24-1 and TRBJ2-5; tentatively, D is TRBD2 (5 bases). The CDR3 covers 15 residues. CDR1 is KGHDR, CDR2 SFDVKD, per germline. Trimming stripped 4 bases from V and 7 bases from J, with 18 bases between. The DNA for the CDR3 is TGTGCCACCAGTGACCCCCGAGCCCTTGAGGGGACCCAGTACTTC. Protein: CATSDPRALEGTQYF.